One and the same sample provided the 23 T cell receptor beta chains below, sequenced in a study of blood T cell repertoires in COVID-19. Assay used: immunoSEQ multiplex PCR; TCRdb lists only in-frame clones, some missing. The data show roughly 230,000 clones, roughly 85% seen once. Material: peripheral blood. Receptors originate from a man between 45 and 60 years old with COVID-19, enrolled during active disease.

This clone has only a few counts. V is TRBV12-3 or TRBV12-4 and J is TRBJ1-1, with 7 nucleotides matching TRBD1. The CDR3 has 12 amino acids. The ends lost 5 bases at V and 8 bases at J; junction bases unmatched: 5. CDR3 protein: CASSLTGAEAFF. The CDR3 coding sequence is TGTGCCAGCAGTCTCACAGGGGCCGAAGCTTTCTTT.

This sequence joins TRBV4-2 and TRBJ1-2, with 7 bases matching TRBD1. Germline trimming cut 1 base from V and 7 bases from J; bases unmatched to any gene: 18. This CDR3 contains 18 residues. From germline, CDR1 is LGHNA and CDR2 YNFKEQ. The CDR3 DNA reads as TGTGCCAGCAGCCAAGTCGGAAGCAGGGGGATAGAGCGTGTTGGCTACACCTTC. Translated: CASSQVGSRGIERVGYTF.

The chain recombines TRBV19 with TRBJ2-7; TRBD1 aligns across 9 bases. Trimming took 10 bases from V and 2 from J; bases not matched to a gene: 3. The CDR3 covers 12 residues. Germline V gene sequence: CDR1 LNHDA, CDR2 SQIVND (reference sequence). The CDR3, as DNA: TGTGCCACCCGGGACAGGGCCTACGAGCAGTACTTC. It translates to CATRDRAYEQYF.

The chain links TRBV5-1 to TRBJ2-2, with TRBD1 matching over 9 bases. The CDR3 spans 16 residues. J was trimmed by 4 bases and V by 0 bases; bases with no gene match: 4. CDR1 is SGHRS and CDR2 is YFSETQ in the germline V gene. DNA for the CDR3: TGCGCCAGCAGCTTGGGGGGACAGGGCTTCACCGGGGAGCTGTTTTTT. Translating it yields CASSLGGQGFTGELFF.

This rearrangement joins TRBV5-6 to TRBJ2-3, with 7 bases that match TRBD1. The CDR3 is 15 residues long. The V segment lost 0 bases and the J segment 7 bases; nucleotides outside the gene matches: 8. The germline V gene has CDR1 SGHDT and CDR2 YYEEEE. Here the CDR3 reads CASSLAGQEFNTQYF. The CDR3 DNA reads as TGTGCCAGCAGCTTGGCTGGACAGGAGTTTAATACGCAGTATTTT.

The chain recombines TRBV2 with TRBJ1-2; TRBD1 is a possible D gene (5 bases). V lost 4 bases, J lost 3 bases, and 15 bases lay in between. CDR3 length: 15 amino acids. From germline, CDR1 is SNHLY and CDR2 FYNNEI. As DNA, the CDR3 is TGTGCCAGCAGTGGGGCTATAGGGGCGCACTATGGCTACACCTTC. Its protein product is CASSGAIGAHYGYTF.

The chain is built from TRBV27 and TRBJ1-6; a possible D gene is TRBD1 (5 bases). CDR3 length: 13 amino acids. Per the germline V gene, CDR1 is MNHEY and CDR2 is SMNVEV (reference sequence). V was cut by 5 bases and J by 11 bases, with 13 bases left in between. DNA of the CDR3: TGTGCCAGCAGTATAAGGGGAGGGCCACCCCTCCACTTT. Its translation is CASSIRGGPPLHF.

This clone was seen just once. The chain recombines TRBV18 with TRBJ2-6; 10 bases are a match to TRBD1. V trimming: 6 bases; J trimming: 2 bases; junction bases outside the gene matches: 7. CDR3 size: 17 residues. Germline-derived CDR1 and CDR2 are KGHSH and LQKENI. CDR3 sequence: CASSPWDRGTGANVLTF. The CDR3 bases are TGTGCCAGCTCGCCGTGGGACAGGGGAACTGGGGCCAACGTCCTGACTTTC.

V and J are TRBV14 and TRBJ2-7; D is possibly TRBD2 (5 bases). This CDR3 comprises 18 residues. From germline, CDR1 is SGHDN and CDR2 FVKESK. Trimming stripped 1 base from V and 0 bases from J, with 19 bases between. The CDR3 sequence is CASSQGPEEHFSSYEQYF. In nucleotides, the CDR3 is TGTGCCAGCAGCCAAGGCCCGGAGGAACACTTTAGCTCCTACGAGCAGTACTTC.

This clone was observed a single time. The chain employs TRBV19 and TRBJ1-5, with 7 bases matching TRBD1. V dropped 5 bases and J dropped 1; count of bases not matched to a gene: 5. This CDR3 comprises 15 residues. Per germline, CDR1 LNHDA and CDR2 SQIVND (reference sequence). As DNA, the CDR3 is TGTGCCAGTAGTTTTTGGACAGGCAGCAATCAGCCCCAGCATTTT. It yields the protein CASSFWTGSNQPQHF.

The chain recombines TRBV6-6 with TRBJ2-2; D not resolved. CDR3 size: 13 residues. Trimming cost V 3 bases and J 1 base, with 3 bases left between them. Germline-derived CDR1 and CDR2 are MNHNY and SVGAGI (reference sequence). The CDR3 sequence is CASSYQNTGELFF. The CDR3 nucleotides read TGTGCCAGCAGTTATCAGAACACCGGGGAGCTGTTTTTT.

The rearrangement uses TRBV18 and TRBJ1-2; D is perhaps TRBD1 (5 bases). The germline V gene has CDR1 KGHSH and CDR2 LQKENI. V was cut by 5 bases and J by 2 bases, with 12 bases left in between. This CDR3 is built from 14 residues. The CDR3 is CASSNGGTNYGYTF. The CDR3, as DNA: TGTGCCAGCTCAAACGGGGGTACCAACTATGGCTACACCTTC.

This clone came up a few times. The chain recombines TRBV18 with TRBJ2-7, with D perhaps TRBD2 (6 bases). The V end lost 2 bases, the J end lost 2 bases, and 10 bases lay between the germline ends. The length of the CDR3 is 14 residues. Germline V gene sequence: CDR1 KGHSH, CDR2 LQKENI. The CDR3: CASSPGTFAYEQYF. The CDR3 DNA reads TGTGCCAGCTCACCAGGGACTTTCGCCTACGAGCAGTACTTC. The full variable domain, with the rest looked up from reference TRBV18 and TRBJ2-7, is NAGVMQNPRHLVRRRGQEARLRCSPMKGHSHVYWYRQLPEEGLKFMVYLQKENIIDESGMPKERFSAEFPKEGPSILRIQQVVRGDSAAYFCASSPGTFAYEQYFGPGTRLTVT.

The CDR3: CASSDPLVTDTQYF. The CDR3 DNA is TGTGCCAGCAGCGACCCCTTAGTCACAGATACGCAGTATTTT. The chain has TRBV9 and TRBJ2-3, with unresolved D. The CDR3 consists of 14 residues. Trimming removed 3 bases from V and 2 bases from J, with 10 bases in between. CDR1 and CDR2 (germline): SGDLS, YYNGEE.

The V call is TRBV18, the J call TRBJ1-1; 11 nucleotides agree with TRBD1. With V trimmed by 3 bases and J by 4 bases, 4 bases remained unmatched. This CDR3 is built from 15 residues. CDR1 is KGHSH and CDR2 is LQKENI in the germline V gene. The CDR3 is CASSPGQGVSTEAFF. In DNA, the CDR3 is TGTGCCAGCTCACCGGGACAGGGGGTAAGCACTGAAGCTTTCTTT.

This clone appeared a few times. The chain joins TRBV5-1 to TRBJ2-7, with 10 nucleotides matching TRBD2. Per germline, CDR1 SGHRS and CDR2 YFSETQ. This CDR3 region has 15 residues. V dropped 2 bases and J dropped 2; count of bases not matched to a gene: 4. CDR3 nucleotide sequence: TGCGCCAGCAGCTTTAGCGGGGGGACCACCTACGAGCAGTACTTC. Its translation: CASSFSGGTTYEQYF.

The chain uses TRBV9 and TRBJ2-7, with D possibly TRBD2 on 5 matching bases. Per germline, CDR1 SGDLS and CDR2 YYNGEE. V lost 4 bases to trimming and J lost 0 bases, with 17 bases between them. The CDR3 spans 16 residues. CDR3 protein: CASSPGGQVLSYEQYF. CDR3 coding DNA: TGTGCCAGCAGCCCCGGCGGGCAGGTCCTCTCCTACGAGCAGTACTTC.

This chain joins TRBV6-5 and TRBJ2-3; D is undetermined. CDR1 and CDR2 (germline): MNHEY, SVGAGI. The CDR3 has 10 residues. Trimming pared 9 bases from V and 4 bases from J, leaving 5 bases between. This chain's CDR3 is CARSPDTQYF. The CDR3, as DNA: TGTGCCAGGTCTCCAGATACGCAGTATTTT.

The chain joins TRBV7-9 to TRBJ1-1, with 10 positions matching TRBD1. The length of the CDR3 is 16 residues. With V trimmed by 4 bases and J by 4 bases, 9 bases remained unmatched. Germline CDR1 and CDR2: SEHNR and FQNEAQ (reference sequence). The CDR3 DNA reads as TGTGCCAGCAGCTCACCGGGACAGGGGTCGACCACTGAAGCTTTCTTT. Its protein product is CASSSPGQGSTTEAFF.

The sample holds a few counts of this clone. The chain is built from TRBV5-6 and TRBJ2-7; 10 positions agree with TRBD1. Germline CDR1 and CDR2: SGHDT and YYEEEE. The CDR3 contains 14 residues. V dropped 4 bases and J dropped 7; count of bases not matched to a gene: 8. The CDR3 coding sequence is TGTGCCAGCAGCCGGGACAGGGGATACTATGAGCAGTACTTC. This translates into CASSRDRGYYEQYF.

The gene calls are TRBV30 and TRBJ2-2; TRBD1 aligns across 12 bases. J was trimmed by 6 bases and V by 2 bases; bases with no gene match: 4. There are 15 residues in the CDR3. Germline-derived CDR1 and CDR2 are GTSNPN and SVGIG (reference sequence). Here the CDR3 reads CAWSSGTGGSGELFF. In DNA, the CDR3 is TGTGCCTGGAGTTCCGGGACAGGGGGCTCCGGGGAGCTGTTTTTT.

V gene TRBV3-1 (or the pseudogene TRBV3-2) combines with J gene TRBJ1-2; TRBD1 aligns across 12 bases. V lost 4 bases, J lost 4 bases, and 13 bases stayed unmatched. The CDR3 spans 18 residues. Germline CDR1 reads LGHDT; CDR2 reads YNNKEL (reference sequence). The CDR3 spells CASSRNRDRGPIGYGYTF. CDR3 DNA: TGTGCCAGCAGCCGGAACCGGGACAGGGGGCCTATCGGCTATGGCTACACCTTC.

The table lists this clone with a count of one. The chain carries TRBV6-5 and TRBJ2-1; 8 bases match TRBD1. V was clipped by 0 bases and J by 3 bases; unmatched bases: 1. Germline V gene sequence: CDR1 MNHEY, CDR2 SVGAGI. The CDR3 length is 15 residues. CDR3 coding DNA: TGTGCCAGCAGTTACTCAGGGACAGGCTACAATGAGCAGTTCTTC. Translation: CASSYSGTGYNEQFF.